Each of the 25 T cell receptor beta chains below was sequenced from the same sample in a study of blood T cells in healthy people across ages. Primed by a sample-barcoded 5' primer and a J-beta primer mix, a second PCR proceeded for 7 to 11 cycles. TCRdb re-analysed the 5' RACE reads in MiXCR, keeping a single row per CDR3 protein. The sample contains about a million distinct CDR3 sequences, roughly 50% of which appear only once. What was sequenced was blood. The receptors derive from a woman aged 55-69 years in good health.

A single count supports this clonotype. The junction and the germline gene differ at one end; a read error may be behind it. The chain uses TRBV7-8 and TRBJ2-5; 9 bases match TRBD2. CDR1 is SGHVS and CDR2 is FQNEAQ in the germline V gene. The CDR3 is 15 amino acids. The CDR3 reads CAGSLEAGGEETQYF. Here the CDR3 DNA reads TGTGCCGGCAGCTTAGAGGCGGGAGGGGAAGAGACCCAGTACTTC.

J is TRBJ1-2 and V is TRBV9; TRBD1 aligns across 7 bases. Germline assignment: CDR1 SGDLS and CDR2 YYNGEE. The CDR3 is 18 residues long. The V segment lost 0 bases and the J segment 3 bases; nucleotides outside the gene matches: 14. The CDR3 sequence: CASSVGPPLTGAYYGYTF. CDR3 sequence (DNA): TGTGCCAGCAGCGTAGGGCCTCCATTAACAGGGGCCTACTATGGCTACACCTTC.

The V gene is TRBV5-5, the J gene TRBJ1-1, with unresolved D. Germline CDR1 is SGHKS and CDR2 is YYEKEE (reference sequence). V was trimmed by 3 bases and J by 8 bases, leaving 20 bases between them. This CDR3 contains 15 residues. CDR3 bases: TGTGCCAGCAGCTCTGTACAGTTCCCCCGTCAGGAAGCTTTCTTT. It codes for CASSSVQFPRQEAFF.

V is TRBV19 and J is TRBJ1-1; D not resolved. V was trimmed by 4 bases and J by 4 bases, leaving 13 bases between them. This CDR3 comprises 14 residues. CDR1 is LNHDA, CDR2 SQIVND, per germline (reference sequence). The CDR3 DNA follows: TGTGCCAGTAGTAGTCGAAGGGCCGGCACTGAAGCTTTCTTT. Translating gives CASSSRRAGTEAFF.

The chain combines TRBV7-9 with TRBJ1-1; D ambiguous. V lost 2 bases and J lost 0, with 16 bases in between. This CDR3 is 17 amino acids long. The V gene's germline CDR1 is SEHNR and CDR2 FQNEAQ (reference sequence). The CDR3 loop reads CASSLRAWGQMNTEAFF. The CDR3 region has the DNA TGTGCCAGCAGCTTACGGGCTTGGGGTCAGATGAACACTGAAGCTTTCTTT.

This chain links TRBV7-6 with TRBJ1-2; 7 nucleotides match TRBD1. J gave up 4 bases and V 4 bases, and 9 bases lay outside the gene matches. CDR1 and CDR2 from the germline V gene are SGHVS and FNYEAQ. The CDR3 consists of 15 residues. CDR3 loop: CASSSQQGTPYGYTF. Written as DNA, the CDR3 is TGTGCCAGCAGCTCGCAACAGGGGACTCCCTATGGCTACACCTTC.

This chain uses TRBV20-1 with TRBJ2-5; 13 nucleotides line up with TRBD2. The V gene's germline CDR1 is DFQATT and CDR2 SNEGSKA (reference sequence). CDR3 length: 16 residues. Trimming at V came to 4 bases and at J to 2 bases, leaving 7 bases not matched to a gene. This CDR3 is CSATQGTSGTQETQYF. CDR3 nucleotides: TGCAGTGCTACCCAAGGGACTAGCGGGACTCAAGAGACCCAGTACTTC.

In this sample, this clonotype turned up a few times. The chain recombines TRBV20-1 with TRBJ2-4; D might be TRBD2 (6 bases). The V and J ends lost 3 bases and 0 bases respectively, with 12 bases between them. The CDR3 is made up of 15 amino acids. Germline V CDR1 and CDR2: DFQATT, SNEGSKA (reference sequence). The CDR3 region has the DNA TGCAGTGCTAGTACGGGACTGCTAGCCAAAAACATTCAGTACTTC. As protein: CSASTGLLAKNIQYF.

This clonotype was counted between two and nine times. The chain has TRBV28 and TRBJ2-7; weak D call: TRBD2 (6 bases). From germline, CDR1 is MDHEN and CDR2 SYDVKM. The length of the CDR3 is 13 residues. The germline V and J ends were trimmed by 7 bases and 2 bases, with 12 bases remaining between them. The CDR3 sequence: CASTGSITYEQYF. CDR3 sequence (DNA): TGTGCCAGCACCGGGAGTATCACCTACGAGCAGTACTTC.

This clonotype turned up a few times. This chain connects TRBV29-1 to TRBJ2-1, with D unclear. The germline CDR1 and CDR2 sequences are SQVTM and ANQGSEA. V shed 4 bases and J shed 9 bases, with 1 base lying between them. This CDR3 is built from 8 residues. CDR3 sequence reads: CSVGEQFF. Here the CDR3 DNA reads TGCAGCGTTGGTGAGCAGTTCTTC.

The CDR3 coding sequence is TGTGCCAGCAGTCGGAGGGCGGAAAGCTATGGCTACACCTTC. As protein: CASSRRAESYGYTF. The rearrangement links TRBV7-2 to TRBJ1-2; the D is unclear. The CDR3 spans 14 residues. CDR1 and CDR2 from the germline V gene are SGHTA and FQGNSA. The V gene lost 6 bases and the J gene lost 4 bases, with 15 bases spanning the gap.

This clonotype appeared many times. The chain carries TRBV10-3 and TRBJ2-5; D unclear. Germline values: CDR1 ENHRY, CDR2 SYGVKD. This CDR3 is 11 amino acids long. V was pared by 2 bases and J by 5 bases, with 3 bases between. CDR3 sequence (DNA): TGTGCCATCAGTGAGGGGGAGACCCAGTACTTC. As protein: CAISEGETQYF.

A few counts support this clonotype. This chain links TRBV20-1 with TRBJ2-7; 9 positions match TRBD2. With 3 bases clipped from V and 5 bases from J, the junction kept 11 bases outside the gene matches. Per the germline V gene, CDR1 is DFQATT and CDR2 is SNEGSKA (reference sequence). The length of the CDR3 is 15 residues. The chain's CDR3 is CSASGRREGIHEQYF. The CDR3 DNA sequence: TGCAGTGCTAGCGGTCGGCGGGAGGGTATCCACGAGCAGTACTTC.

This sequence joins TRBV28 and TRBJ2-7, with 8 positions matching TRBD2. The CDR3 consists of 15 residues. J gave up 10 bases and V 5 bases, and 16 bases lay outside the gene matches. Germline V lookup: CDR1 MDHEN, CDR2 SYDVKM. The CDR3 DNA is TGTGCCAGCAGTCCCTCGGGGACTAGTGGCTCGCTTCAGTACTTC. Translated, it gives CASSPSGTSGSLQYF.

The table lists this clonotype with a few counts. This chain joins TRBV7-9 and TRBJ1-2; the match to TRBD1 covers 7 bases. The CDR3 extends over 15 amino acids. Looked up from germline, CDR1 is SEHNR and CDR2 is FQNEAQ (reference sequence). The trim removed 5 bases at V and 2 bases at J, leaving 8 bases unmatched. The CDR3 DNA sequence: TGTGCCAGCAGCAAGGGACAGACGGAGAACTATGGCTACACCTTC. This codes for CASSKGQTENYGYTF. Supplemented by reference TRBV7-9 and TRBJ1-2, the full variable domain reads DTGVSQNPRHKITKRGQNVTFRCDPISEHNRLYWYRQTLGQGPEFLTYFQNEAQLEKSRLLSDRFSAERPKGSFSTLEIQRTEQGDSAMYLCASSKGQTENYGYTFGSGTRLTVV.

This clonotype was detected many times. This chain uses TRBV14 with TRBJ2-7; D uncertain. CDR3 size: 17 residues. The germline V and J ends were trimmed by 0 bases and 2 bases, with 17 bases remaining between them. Germline V gene lookup returns CDR1 SGHDN and CDR2 FVKESK. The CDR3 nucleotides read TGTGCCAGCAGCCAAGATTTATCACCCGGATATACCTACGAGCAGTACTTC. It codes for CASSQDLSPGYTYEQYF.

DNA for the CDR3: TGTGCCAGCAGCCCACCAACTAGGGTCCACGAGCAGTACTTC. Translation: CASSPPTRVHEQYF. V is TRBV5-5 and J is TRBJ2-7; possible D gene TRBD2, 5 bases. The CDR3 length is 14 residues. V was cut by 4 bases and J by 5 bases, with 16 bases left in between. Per germline, CDR1 SGHKS and CDR2 YYEKEE (reference sequence).

V is TRBV2 and J is TRBJ2-3, with D hard to call. V lost 0 bases and J 5 bases, leaving 6 bases between the germline ends. The CDR3 length is 13 residues. From germline, CDR1 is SNHLY and CDR2 FYNNEI. The CDR3 DNA reads TGTGCCAGCAGTGAAGCATTTGAAGATACGCAGTATTTT. Translating gives CASSEAFEDTQYF.

This clonotype occurred a few times. The chain carries TRBV7-2 and TRBJ2-7; possible D gene TRBD2, 5 bases. Germline V gene lookup returns CDR1 SGHTA and CDR2 FQGNSA. V gave up 2 bases and J gave up 4 bases, with 12 bases separating them. CDR3 length: 14 amino acids. CDR3 region: CASSLTTGKYEQYF. In nucleotides, the CDR3 is TGTGCCAGCAGCTTAACGACGGGAAAGTACGAGCAGTACTTC.

This chain uses TRBV4-2 with TRBJ2-4; tentatively, D is TRBD1 (7 bases). The V gene lost 4 bases and the J gene lost 13 bases, with 23 bases spanning the gap. The CDR3 is made up of 15 amino acids. Germline V gene lookup returns CDR1 LGHNA and CDR2 YNFKEQ. The CDR3: CASSPGGSSSSEQYF. CDR3 coding DNA: TGTGCCAGCAGCCCAGGGGGGAGTAGCTCATCAGAGCAGTACTTC.

V usage is TRBV7-2 and J usage is TRBJ2-7; a possible D gene is TRBD1 (5 bases). Deletions cut 5 bases from V and 2 bases from J, with 16 bases between. There are 15 residues in the CDR3. CDR1 and CDR2 from the germline V gene are SGHTA and FQGNSA. In DNA, the CDR3 is TGTGCCAGCAGCCGGAGAACAGGCCAAACCTACGAGCAGTACTTC. This encodes CASSRRTGQTYEQYF.

The chain is built from TRBV20-1 and TRBJ2-1; D unclear. V was cut by 6 bases and J by 3 bases, with 9 bases left in between. The germline V gene encodes CDR1 DFQATT and CDR2 SNEGSKA (reference sequence). The CDR3 runs to 12 residues. The chain's CDR3 is CSASTDYNEQFF. CDR3 coding DNA: TGCAGTGCGTCGACGGACTACAATGAGCAGTTCTTC.

This clonotype appeared a few times. This chain uses TRBV20-1 with TRBJ2-1; TRBD2 aligns across 8 bases. Germline V gene data show CDR1 as DFQATT and CDR2 as SNEGSKA (reference sequence). There are 17 residues in the CDR3. After removal of 4 bases from V and 7 bases from J, the junction contained 18 bases not matched to a gene. CDR3: CSATPPLGREVGNEQFF. The CDR3 DNA is TGCAGTGCTACCCCTCCCCTTGGGCGGGAGGTGGGAAATGAGCAGTTCTTC.

This clonotype was seen ten or more times. The rearrangement joins TRBV7-2 to TRBJ2-7, with D unclear. This CDR3 spans 11 amino acids. The V and J ends lost 0 bases and 6 bases respectively, with 3 bases between them. Per germline, CDR1 SGHTA and CDR2 FQGNSA. CDR3 DNA: TGTGCCAGCAGCTTAGCGCTCGAGCAGTACTTC. Translating gives CASSLALEQYF. Together with reference TRBV7-2 and TRBJ2-7, the CDR3 gives the full variable domain: GAGVSQSPSNKVTEKGKDVELRCDPISGHTALYWYRQSLGQGLEFLIYFQGNSAPDKSGLPSDRFSAERTGGSVSTLTIQRTQQEDSAVYLCASSLALEQYFGPGTRLTVT.

This clonotype was observed a handful of times. The junction departs from the called germline gene at one end, perhaps through a read error. The chain is built from TRBV7-6 and TRBJ2-5; no firm D call. Germline lookup yields CDR1 SGHVS and CDR2 FNYEAQ. This CDR3 has 12 amino acids. The CDR3 sequence: CASSLDPETQYF. The CDR3 region has the DNA TGTGCTAGCAGCTTAGATCCCGAGACCCAGTACTTC.